The rows below give T cell receptor beta chains drawn from one sample of a study of breast tumors, draining lymph nodes, adjacent tissues. TCRdb fed the multiplex PCR reads into MiXCR, producing one record per CDR3 protein. The sample gives 66,000 or so distinct CDR3 sequences, around two fifths of which show up once; over 7.5% is in the top ten. The sequencing sample was made of breast tumor tissue. The receptors derive from a female donor with breast cancer. Some clones in this sample may be carry-over from other donors' samples. The CDR3 runs from the conserved cysteine through the conserved F or W. The D gene is left open where the match is weak. Rows give clone size only sometimes, using once, few, many, or a class for an expanded clone.

v_gene	d_gene	j_gene	abundance	CDR3aa	CDR3nt
TRBV24-1	.	TRBJ2-7	.	CATSDFTWGDEQYF	TGTGCCACCAGTGATTTTACCTGGGGTGACGAGCAGTACTTC
TRBV29-1	.	TRBJ1-2	few	CSVEGKGGFGANYGYTF	TGCAGCGTTGAAGGCAAGGGGGGATTTGGCGCTAACTATGGCTACACCTTC
TRBV5-5	TRBD2	TRBJ2-5	many	CASSPRTSGGAGWGKTQYF	TGTGCCAGCAGCCCCCGGACTAGCGGGGGGGCCGGATGGGGGAAGACCCAGTACTTC
TRBV3-1	TRBD1	TRBJ1-6	many	CASSWTGGNSPLHF	TGTGCCAGCAGTTGGACAGGGGGCAATTCACCCCTCCACTTT
TRBV12-3/TRBV12-4	.	TRBJ1-2	.	CASSLGGLYGYTF	TGTGCCAGCAGTTTAGGAGGGCTCTATGGCTACACCTTC
TRBV7-9	TRBD1	TRBJ2-3	many	CATEIQGRTQYF	TGTGCCACCGAGATACAGGGGCGTACGCAGTATTTT
TRBV19	TRBD1	TRBJ1-1	.	CASAEDRAREAFF	TGTGCCAGTGCGGAGGACAGGGCTCGGGAAGCTTTCTTT
TRBV7-3	.	TRBJ1-1	.	CASSSQLNTKAFF	TGTGCCAGCAGCTCACAGTTGAACACTAAAGCTTTCTTT
TRBV6-2/TRBV6-3	.	TRBJ2-3	.	CASSSGMGLASDTRYF	TGTGCCAGCAGTTCTGGGATGGGGCTAGCATCCGATACGCGGTATTTT
TRBV6-2/TRBV6-3	.	TRBJ1-5	many	CASRQSASALNLGPAF	TGTGCCAGCAGACAGTCGGCCTCCGCTCTAAATCTTGGCCCTGCTTTT
TRBV4-2	.	TRBJ2-7	many	CASSQGGGQYF	TGTGCCAGCAGCCAAGGGGGAGGGCAGTACTTC
TRBV6-1	.	TRBJ2-7	many	CASSEWTGPYEQYF	TGTGCCAGCAGTGAGTGGACTGGACCCTACGAGCAGTACTTC
TRBV3-1	.	TRBJ1-3	many	CASSPPGNTIYF	TGTGCCAGCAGCCCCCCTGGAAACACCATATATTTT
TRBV7-3	.	TRBJ1-2	many	CASSLVAGDPYGYPF	TGTGCCAGCAGCTTAGTGGCAGGGGACCCCTATGGCTACCCCTTC
TRBV15	.	TRBJ2-5	many	CATSRVSWPSGRETQYF	TGTGCCACCAGCAGAGTCTCTTGGCCCAGCGGACGCGAGACCCAGTACTTC
TRBV10-2	.	TRBJ2-1	many	CASREFGSNEQFF	TGCGCCAGCAGGGAGTTTGGAAGTAATGAGCAGTTCTTC
TRBV7-8	.	TRBJ1-6	.	CASSPRGRPSSPLHF	TGTGCCAGCAGCCCCCGGGGCAGGCCGTCGTCACCCCTCCACTTT
TRBV12-3/TRBV12-4	.	TRBJ1-1	few	CASSLLTAEAFF	TGTGCCAGCAGTCTCCTGACAGCTGAAGCTTTCTTT
TRBV11-3	TRBD2	TRBJ2-7	many	CASSLDSASGRLYEQYF	TGTGCCAGCAGCTTAGATAGCGCTAGCGGGAGGCTCTACGAGCAGTACTTC
TRBV12-3/TRBV12-4	TRBD1	TRBJ1-2	many	CASTLTGPGYTF	TGTGCCAGCACTCTGACAGGGCCCGGCTACACCTTC
TRBV5-4	TRBD2	TRBJ2-1	many	CASSPGLAGDLGNEQFF	TGTGCCAGCAGCCCTGGACTAGCGGGAGATTTGGGCAATGAGCAGTTCTTC
TRBV9	TRBD2	TRBJ2-5	many	CASSSGEGRETQYF	TGTGCCAGCAGCTCCGGGGAGGGGAGAGAGACCCAGTACTTC
TRBV4-2	.	TRBJ2-1	many	CASSFWKLNNEQFF	TGTGCCAGCAGCTTTTGGAAACTCAACAATGAGCAGTTCTTC
TRBV6-4	.	TRBJ2-6	.	CASSRANVLTF	TGTGCCAGCAGTCGGGCCAACGTCCTGACTTTC
TRBV12-3/TRBV12-4	TRBD2	TRBJ2-7	many	CATSSRTSGRDRLQQYF	TGTGCCACCTCCTCGAGGACTAGCGGGAGGGACCGACTGCAGCAGTACTTC
TRBV20-1	.	TRBJ1-6	.	CSAGRGAGFSPLHF	TGCAGTGCTGGACGGGGGGCCGGTTTCTCACCCCTCCACTTT
TRBV12-3/TRBV12-4	.	TRBJ2-7	many	CASSFVLADSYEQYF	TGTGCCAGCAGTTTTGTGCTAGCAGACTCCTACGAGCAGTACTTC
TRBV12-3/TRBV12-4	TRBD2	TRBJ2-7	.	CASSFGGGAYEQYF	TGTGCCAGCAGTTTCGGCGGGGGGGCCTACGAGCAGTACTTC
TRBV7-3	.	TRBJ2-5	.	CASSLQHVERANQETQYF	TGTGCCAGCAGCTTACAACATGTGGAGCGTGCTAATCAAGAGACCCAGTACTTC
TRBV7-9	TRBD1	TRBJ2-2	many	CASSLARVRTGRSGELFF	TGTGCCAGCAGCTTAGCTAGGGTCAGGACAGGGCGATCCGGGGAGCTGTTTTTT
TRBV19	.	TRBJ2-7	many	CASSLRGGDEQYF	TGTGCCAGTAGTCTTCGGGGAGGCGACGAGCAGTACTTC
TRBV5-4	.	TRBJ2-4	many	CASSPGGRNKNIQYF	TGTGCCAGCAGCCCGGGCGGACGGAACAAAAACATTCAGTACTTC
TRBV7-7	.	TRBJ1-4	many	CASSSRTNEKLFF	TGTGCTAGCAGCTCACGAACTAATGAAAAACTGTTTTTT
TRBV19	.	TRBJ2-7	.	CASSSGLYEQYF	TGTGCCAGTAGTAGTGGGCTCTACGAGCAGTACTTC
TRBV9	TRBD2	TRBJ2-3	.	CASSVGLAGGIDTQYF	TGTGCCAGCAGCGTAGGACTAGCGGGAGGGATAGATACGCAGTATTTT
TRBV7-9	.	TRBJ1-3	.	CASSLDRDKGLGNPIYF	TGTGCCAGCAGCTTAGACCGGGACAAGGGGCTTGGAAACCCCATATATTTT
TRBV27	.	TRBJ2-3	many	CASSPFLGGDTQYF	TGTGCCAGCAGTCCCTTCCTGGGTGGGGATACGCAGTATTTT
TRBV7-3	.	TRBJ2-3	.	CAGSLAASDTDTQYF	TGTGCCGGCAGCTTAGCGGCTAGCGACACAGATACGCAGTATTTT
TRBV6-2/TRBV6-3	TRBD1	TRBJ2-2	.	CASSSYGQAPTGELFF	TGTGCCAGCAGTTCATACGGACAGGCACCCACCGGGGAGCTGTTTTTT
TRBV7-8	TRBD1	TRBJ1-2	.	CASSPSGTGGFRNYGYTF	TGTGCCAGCAGCCCGTCTGGGACAGGGGGTTTTCGAAACTATGGCTACACCTTC
TRBV9	TRBD2	TRBJ2-5	many	CASSAWSAGTQETQYF	TGTGCCAGCAGCGCGTGGTCAGCGGGAACCCAAGAGACCCAGTACTTC
TRBV19	.	TRBJ1-5	.	CASSMAAIQETQHF	TGTGCCAGTAGTATGGCAGCAATCCAAGAGACCCAGCATTTT
TRBV5-4	TRBD1	TRBJ1-2	once	CASSLYRTGVPLNYGYTF	TGTGCCAGCAGCCTATACAGGACAGGGGTCCCCTTGAACTATGGCTACACCTTC
TRBV2	.	TRBJ2-3	many	CASSERGSLADTQYF	TGTGCCAGCAGTGAACGGGGGTCTCTTGCAGATACGCAGTATTTT
TRBV20-1	TRBD2	TRBJ2-3	.	CSTVAGTLDTQYF	TGCAGTACTGTAGCGGGAACATTAGATACGCAGTATTTT
TRBV6-1	TRBD1	TRBJ1-2	many	CASSEDQGARGYTF	TGTGCCAGCAGTGAAGACCAGGGGGCTAGAGGCTACACCTTC
TRBV7-7	.	TRBJ2-7	.	CASSSSAGSLYEQYF	TGTGCTAGCAGCTCTAGCGCAGGGAGTCTCTACGAGCAGTACTTC
TRBV20-1	TRBD2	TRBJ2-1	many	CSARRGAGEGYNEQFF	TGCAGTGCTAGAAGGGGTGCGGGGGAGGGCTACAATGAGCAGTTCTTC
TRBV24-1	TRBD1	TRBJ2-7	many	CATSDLRPPGQGSEQYF	TGTGCCACCAGTGATTTGAGACCCCCCGGACAGGGCTCCGAGCAGTACTTC
TRBV19	.	TRBJ2-1	medium-sized	CASSAGSPYNEQFF	TGTGCCAGTAGTGCGGGAAGTCCCTACAATGAGCAGTTCTTC
TRBV12-3/TRBV12-4	.	TRBJ2-7	.	CATRTAWGTAYEQYF	TGTGCCACCCGCACGGCGTGGGGGACTGCCTACGAGCAGTACTTC
TRBV10-3	.	TRBJ2-1	.	CAISESVGGKGNEQFF	TGTGCCATCAGTGAGTCGGTGGGGGGAAAGGGCAATGAGCAGTTCTTC